A selection of T cell receptor beta chains follows, all from one sample in a study of beta chain features in type 1 diabetes. Clones were read by immunoSEQ multiplex PCR, and TCRdb kept only the in-frame ones, dropping some. The sample consists of more than 550,000 clones, about an eighth of them appearing once. The sample was naive CD4+ T cells from blood. These receptors all come from a man aged 18 to 35 with type 1 diabetes. The CDR3 runs from the conserved cysteine through the conserved F or W. D genes are given only for firm matches. Size values are once, few and many counts, or a class for expanded clones, and some rows have none.

v_gene	abundance	j_gene	d_gene	CDR3nt	CDR3aa
TRBV7-2	-	TRBJ1-5	-	TGTGCCAGCAGCTACCGCGAGGGTCAGCCCCAGCATTTT	CASSYREGQPQHF
TRBV6-6	few	TRBJ1-4	-	TGTGCCAGCAGGGATCCAAATGAAAAACTGTTTTTT	CASRDPNEKLFF
TRBV7-9	few	TRBJ1-1	TRBD1	TGTGCCAGCAGCCTCACAGGGGGAGGTACTGAAGCTTTCTTT	CASSLTGGGTEAFF
TRBV27	-	TRBJ1-4	-	TGTGCCAGCAGTATCCGGACCCCGGAAGGGGAAAAACTGTTTTTT	CASSIRTPEGEKLFF
TRBV2	-	TRBJ1-1	-	TGTGCCAGCAGTACCCAGGGAGGAACTGAAGCTTTCTTT	CASSTQGGTEAFF
TRBV29-1	-	TRBJ2-5	TRBD2	TGCAGCGTAGGCGGGACTAGCGGGAGGACGGGGAGCGAGACCCAGTACTTC	CSVGGTSGRTGSETQYF
TRBV29-1	few	TRBJ2-3	TRBD2	TGCAGCGTCACCCGCCGACTAGCGGAGAGCACAGATACGCAGTATTTT	CSVTRRLAESTDTQYF
TRBV28	-	TRBJ1-4	TRBD1	TGTGCCAGCAGTTTATCAGGGGGCACTAATGAAAAACTGTTTTTT	CASSLSGGTNEKLFF
TRBV19	-	TRBJ1-5	-	TGTGCCAGTAGTACCGGACGGGGGAGGACATACAATCAGCCCCAGCATTTT	CASSTGRGRTYNQPQHF
TRBV18	-	TRBJ2-1	TRBD2	TGTGCCAGCTCACCACGTTTGTCTGCGGGGGGGCCTGATAATGAGCAGTTCTTC	CASSPRLSAGGPDNEQFF
TRBV27	-	TRBJ2-7	TRBD1	TGTGCCAGCAGTTGGCTGGACAGGACCTACGAGCAGTACTTC	CASSWLDRTYEQYF
TRBV15	few	TRBJ2-7	-	TGTGCCACCAGCAGAGACAACACAGCCTCCTACGAGCAGTACTTC	CATSRDNTASYEQYF
TRBV11-3	-	TRBJ2-4	TRBD1	TGTGCCAGCAGCCCGGGACAGGGGACCAAAAACATTCAGTACTTC	CASSPGQGTKNIQYF
TRBV6-1	-	TRBJ2-7	TRBD1	TGTGCCAGCAGCCGATCCGGGACAGTTCCCTACGAGCAGTACTTC	CASSRSGTVPYEQYF
TRBV5-1	few	TRBJ1-2	-	TGCGCCAGCAGTTCTAACAGGGATCTTGGCTACACCTTC	CASSSNRDLGYTF
TRBV5-8	-	TRBJ2-3	TRBD1	TGTGCCAGCAGTCTCGGACAGGACATCACAGATGGGCAGTATTTT	CASSLGQDITDGQYF
TRBV10-2	-	TRBJ2-7	TRBD2	TGCGCCAGCAGGCGGGAGACCTACGAGCAGTACTTC	CASRRETYEQYF
TRBV11-1	-	TRBJ2-1	-	TGTGCCAGCAGCTTCCGGCTAGCGTACAATGAGCAGTTCTTC	CASSFRLAYNEQFF
TRBV5-4	few	TRBJ2-5	-	TGTGCCAGCAGTTACGGGACTCTTCAAGAGACCCAGTACTTC	CASSYGTLQETQYF
TRBV7-9	few	TRBJ2-3	-	TGTGCCAGCAGACCAGGGGTAGGGACAGATACGCAGTATTTT	CASRPGVGTDTQYF
TRBV7-2	few	TRBJ2-3	TRBD2	TGTGCCAGCAGCTTAGTACTAGCGGGAGGGCCGGGGGATACGCAGTATTTT	CASSLVLAGGPGDTQYF
TRBV7-6	few	TRBJ2-1	TRBD1	TGTGCCAGCAGCTTACCGCTCGGACAGGGTAGCAACAATGAGCAGTTCTTC	CASSLPLGQGSNNEQFF
TRBV19	few	TRBJ2-1	TRBD2	TGTGCCAGTAACCCAAATCGGGAGGGAGATGCCGAGCAGTTCTTC	CASNPNREGDAEQFF
TRBV2	-	TRBJ1-1	-	TGTGCCAGCACGGAAACAGGGATGAACACTGAAGCTTTCTTT	CASTETGMNTEAFF
TRBV29-1	few	TRBJ1-5	TRBD1	TGCAGCGTCATACCGGGACAGGGGACCTATAGCAATCAGCCCCAGCATTTT	CSVIPGQGTYSNQPQHF
TRBV30	-	TRBJ2-5	-	TGTGCCTCCCGCGGAGGGAGTGGATCAGAGACCCAGTACTTC	CASRGGSGSETQYF
TRBV14	-	TRBJ2-1	TRBD2	TGTGCCAGCAGCCCCGGGACTAGCGGGAGGCTTCGCTATGAGCAGTTCTTC	CASSPGTSGRLRYEQFF
TRBV2	-	TRBJ2-3	TRBD2	TGTGCCAGTCCGAGACTAGCGGGAGGGGTCGATACGCAGTATTTT	CASPRLAGGVDTQYF
TRBV2	-	TRBJ1-1	-	TGTGCCAGCAGTGAGGGAGACACTGAAGCTTTCTTT	CASSEGDTEAFF
TRBV4-3	few	TRBJ1-4	-	TGCGCCAGCAGCCAGGCCCCTGGGACTGATAATGAAAAACTGTTTTTT	CASSQAPGTDNEKLFF
TRBV6-5	-	TRBJ2-7	TRBD1	TGTGCCAGCAGCCGGACCCGGGACAGAACCTACGAGCAGTACTTC	CASSRTRDRTYEQYF
TRBV5-4	-	TRBJ1-1	-	TGTGCCAGCAGTGGGGGGCAGGAGAACACTGAAGCTTTCTTT	CASSGGQENTEAFF
TRBV4-1	-	TRBJ2-7	-	TGCGCCAGCAGCCAAGATAGGGCTATCCCCTACGAGCAGTACTTC	CASSQDRAIPYEQYF
TRBV7-9	few	TRBJ2-7	TRBD1	TGTGCCAGCAGCTTAGGCCTAACAGGGGACAGATCCTACGAGCAGTACTTC	CASSLGLTGDRSYEQYF
TRBV5-1	few	TRBJ2-2	TRBD2	TGCGCCAGCAGCGGCCGCGGGAGGACCGGGGAGCTGTTTTTT	CASSGRGRTGELFF
TRBV11-2	-	TRBJ2-2	TRBD2	TGTGCCAGCAGCCCCTCAGGCGGGGGGAAGACCGGGGAGCTGTTTTTT	CASSPSGGGKTGELFF
TRBV6-5	-	TRBJ1-2	TRBD1	TGTGCCAGCAGCCCGAGGAAGGACAGGGGAGATGGCTACACCTTC	CASSPRKDRGDGYTF
TRBV4-1	-	TRBJ2-7	TRBD2	TGCGCCAGCAGCCAGGCTAGCGGGTACGAGCAGTACTTC	CASSQASGYEQYF
TRBV7-2	few	TRBJ2-5	-	TGTGCCAGCAGCTTGCCAGGAGAAGAGACCCAGTACTTC	CASSLPGEETQYF
TRBV27	few	TRBJ1-4	TRBD1	TGTGCCAGCAGTTTAGAGGGGGCCGATGAAAAACTGTTTTTT	CASSLEGADEKLFF
TRBV5-8	few	TRBJ2-3	-	TGTGCCAGCAGGACGAGCTGGGCAGATACGCAGTATTTT	CASRTSWADTQYF
TRBV5-1	-	TRBJ2-2	-	TGCGCCAGCAGCTTCTCGGGACTTACTACCGGGGAAGAGCTGTTTTTT	CASSFSGLTTGEELFF
TRBV14	few	TRBJ1-1	-	TGTGCCAGCAGCCAAGACCGAAACACTGAAGCTTTCTTT	CASSQDRNTEAFF
TRBV7-2	-	TRBJ2-3	TRBD2	TGTGCCAGCAGCTTAGTCGGGGCTAGCGGGACGATCACAGATACGCAGTATTTT	CASSLVGASGTITDTQYF
TRBV11-1	-	TRBJ1-2	-	TGTGCCAGCAGCTTAGCGGACAGCCTTTCCTATGGCTACACCTTC	CASSLADSLSYGYTF